A single sample gave rise to the 8 T cell receptor beta chains below, sequenced in a study of blood T cell repertoires in COVID-19. The protocol was immunoSEQ multiplex PCR, while the TCRdb copy is restricted to in-frame clones and leaves out a portion. The sample has 65,000 to 90,000 clones, around nine tenths seen once. Material: peripheral blood. The receptors were gathered from a man aged 25 to 40 with acute or convalescent COVID-19.

The rearrangement uses TRBV6-5 and TRBJ2-5, with TRBD1 identical over 9 bases. J lost 3 bases, V lost 6 bases, and 8 bases had no gene match. Germline lookup yields CDR1 MNHEY and CDR2 SVGAGI. This CDR3 is 15 amino acids long. CDR3 loop: CASSFGTGQKETQYF. DNA of the CDR3: TGTGCCAGCAGCTTCGGGACAGGGCAAAAAGAGACCCAGTACTTC.

The rearrangement uses TRBV6-6 and TRBJ1-2; 8 bases fit TRBD1. After removal of 9 bases from V and 8 bases from J, the junction contained 11 bases not matched to a gene. The CDR3 has 13 residues. Germline lookup yields CDR1 MNHNY and CDR2 SVGAGI (reference sequence). CDR3 region: CASQGQGAHGYTF. Written as DNA, the CDR3 is TGTGCCAGTCAGGGGCAGGGGGCGCACGGCTACACCTTC.

V usage is TRBV27 and J usage is TRBJ2-2; D unclear. The germline V and J ends were trimmed by 10 bases and 4 bases, with 7 bases remaining between them. The CDR3 has 11 residues. Germline lookup yields CDR1 MNHEY and CDR2 SMNVEV (reference sequence). CDR3 coding DNA: TGTGCCACCTGGAGCACCGGGGAGCTGTTTTTT. It translates to CATWSTGELFF.

This rearrangement joins TRBV6-4 to TRBJ2-3, with 7 nucleotides matching TRBD2. Germline CDR1 reads MRHNA; CDR2 reads SNTAGT. CDR3 length: 15 residues. Trimming at V came to 3 bases and at J to 0 bases, leaving 3 bases not matched to a gene. The CDR3 spells CASSEGSGSTDTQYF. CDR3 coding DNA: TGTGCCAGCAGTGAAGGTAGCGGGAGCACAGATACGCAGTATTTT.

The rearrangement joins TRBV28 to TRBJ1-2; D might be TRBD1 (6 bases). Trimming removed 3 bases at V and 8 bases at J, with 16 bases between. CDR3 length equals 14 residues. Germline V CDR1 and CDR2: MDHEN, SYDVKM. Here the CDR3 DNA reads TGTGCCAGCAGTTTTATCGGGGGGCGGAGGGGCTACACCTTC. It is translated as CASSFIGGRRGYTF.

The chain employs TRBV5-1 and TRBJ2-7; unclear D gene. This CDR3 has 11 residues. The germline V gene encodes CDR1 SGHRS and CDR2 YFSETQ. V lost 1 base and J 7 bases, leaving 6 bases between the germline ends. CDR3 nucleotide sequence: TGCGCCAGCAGCTTGAGGAGTGAGCAGTACTTC. Protein product: CASSLRSEQYF.

The chain carries TRBV10-3 and TRBJ2-2; 14 bases are a match to TRBD2. V trimming: 2 bases; J trimming: 6 bases; junction bases outside the gene matches: 11. Germline lookup yields CDR1 ENHRY and CDR2 SYGVKD. CDR3 length: 19 amino acids. The CDR3 region has the DNA TGTGCCATCAGTGAGAATGCCGGGACTAGCGGGAGAGGTCCCGGGGAGCTGTTTTTT. It is translated as CAISENAGTSGRGPGELFF.

This chain connects TRBV4-1 to TRBJ2-1; no definite D call. CDR3 length equals 13 residues. V lost 3 bases and J lost 9, with 12 bases in between. CDR1 is MGHRA, CDR2 YSYEKL, per germline. The CDR3 reads CASSHTTVSEQFF. As DNA, the CDR3 is TGCGCCAGCAGCCATACTACGGTCAGTGAGCAGTTCTTC.